Listed here are 26 T cell receptor beta chains from one sample, sequenced in a study of response to subunit inactivated influenza vaccine. In TCRdb, the RT-PCR reads were re-called with MiXCR into one record per CDR3 protein. The sample carries roughly 570,000 distinct CDR3 sequences, approximately 12% recorded once. The sequences come from PBMCs from blood, collected roughly 6 weeks after vaccination. The receptors were sampled from a man aged 50-60 years who received an inactivated influenza vaccine.

Concerning this clonotype itself: Germline is not matched at one junction end, which may reflect a read error. The V and J genes are TRBV7-8 and TRBJ2-2, with 9 positions matching TRBD2. The length of the CDR3 is 16 residues. Per the germline V gene, CDR1 is SGHVS and CDR2 is FQNEAQ. The CDR3 loop is CASSLGVAGDTGELVF. For the CDR3, the DNA is TGTGCCAGCAGCTTAGGCGTAGCGGGAGACACCGGGGAGCTGGTTTTT.

The chain combines TRBV4-1 with TRBJ2-2; 7 bases are a match to TRBD1. Germline CDR1 MGHRA, CDR2 YSYEKL. The J segment lost 6 bases and the V segment lost 1 base, leaving 2 bases of the junction unmatched. There are 14 residues in the CDR3. The CDR3 here is CASSQVDRAGELFF. Written as DNA, the CDR3 is TGCGCCAGCAGCCAAGTCGACAGGGCCGGGGAGCTGTTTTTT.

This clonotype has more than one count but fewer than ten. V is TRBV11-1 and J is TRBJ2-5, with 9 bases identical to TRBD1. The CDR3 is made up of 19 amino acids. Germline trimming cut 5 bases from V and 2 bases from J; bases unmatched to any gene: 18. Germline V gene sequence: CDR1 SGHAT, CDR2 FQDESV (reference sequence). This CDR3 is CASSPSVHPGQGRQETQYF. CDR3 DNA sequence: TGTGCCAGCAGCCCTAGTGTCCACCCGGGACAGGGAAGGCAAGAGACCCAGTACTTC.

The chain combines TRBV15 with TRBJ1-4; the D gene is possibly TRBD1 (6 bases). V was pared by 2 bases and J by 8 bases, with 15 bases between. Germline-derived CDR1 and CDR2 are LNHNV and YYDKDF (reference sequence). CDR3 length: 15 amino acids. This CDR3 is CATSRSQGRGEKLFF. CDR3 DNA sequence: TGTGCCACCAGCAGATCTCAGGGGAGAGGGGAAAAACTGTTTTTT.

This clonotype was detected a few times. The chain combines TRBV20-1 with TRBJ2-7; possible D gene TRBD2, 5 bases. Germline lookup yields CDR1 DFQATT and CDR2 SNEGSKA (reference sequence). V was trimmed by 5 bases and J by 3 bases, leaving 14 bases between them. The CDR3 is 13 amino acids. CDR3 nucleotide sequence: TGCAGTGCTCATGGGAGAAGTTTCTACGAGCAGTACTTC. Residues: CSAHGRSFYEQYF.

The rearrangement joins TRBV7-9 to TRBJ2-3; D is uncertain. Germline CDR1 and CDR2: SEHNR and FQNEAQ (reference sequence). V lost 5 bases and J 3 bases, leaving 15 bases between the germline ends. The CDR3 consists of 15 residues. The CDR3 DNA reads as TGTGCCAGCAGCCTGCAGGATCCCCGGACAGATACGCAGTATTTT. It encodes CASSLQDPRTDTQYF.

The chain has TRBV11-1 and TRBJ2-2; 7 nucleotides line up with TRBD1. Germline V gives CDR1 SGHAT, CDR2 FQDESV (reference sequence). The CDR3 spans 19 residues. J was trimmed by 0 bases and V by 5 bases; bases with no gene match: 15. For the CDR3, the DNA is TGTGCCAGCAGCCACTCCACAGGGGATAGTTGGGCGAACACCGGGGAGCTGTTTTTT. This gives the protein CASSHSTGDSWANTGELFF.

The chain carries TRBV5-6 and TRBJ2-5; no firm D call. CDR3 length equals 14 residues. V was cut by 4 bases and J by 7 bases, with 17 bases left in between. Per germline, CDR1 SGHDT and CDR2 YYEEEE. The CDR3 here is CASSLGQVCMTQYF. The CDR3 DNA reads as TGTGCCAGCAGCCTCGGGCAGGTCTGCATGACCCAGTACTTC.

The V gene is TRBV29-1, the J gene TRBJ1-1; D is unclear. This CDR3 is 11 amino acids long. Trimming pared 6 bases from V and 6 bases from J, leaving 11 bases between. Germline CDR1 reads SQVTM; CDR2 reads ANQGSEA. Here the CDR3 reads CSVIFRAEAFF. The CDR3, as DNA: TGCAGCGTCATATTTCGCGCTGAAGCTTTCTTT. Full variable domain (outside the CDR3, taken from reference TRBV29-1 and TRBJ1-1): SAVISQKPSRDICQRGTSLTIQCQVDSQVTMMFWYRQQPGQSLTLIATANQGSEATYESGFVIDKFPISRPNLTFSTLTVSNMSPEDSSIYLCSVIFRAEAFFGQGTRLTVV.

The chain uses TRBV9 and TRBJ2-1; TRBD2 matches 12 bases. Germline V gives CDR1 SGDLS, CDR2 YYNGEE. The CDR3 consists of 15 residues. The J segment lost 4 bases and the V segment lost 4 bases, leaving 3 bases of the junction unmatched. The chain's CDR3 is CASSSSGGDYNEQFF. Written as DNA, the CDR3 is TGTGCCAGCAGCTCTAGCGGGGGGGATTACAATGAGCAGTTCTTC. Full variable domain (remainder filled in from reference TRBV9 and TRBJ2-1): DSGVTQTPKHLITATGQRVTLRCSPRSGDLSVYWYQQSLDQGLQFLIQYYNGEERAKGNILERFSAQQFPDLHSELNLSSLELGDSALYFCASSSSGGDYNEQFFGPGTRLTVL.

This clonotype was counted once. V and J are TRBV28 and TRBJ2-1, with 9 bases lining up with TRBD2. The CDR3 runs 13 residues. J gave up 15 bases and V 5 bases, and 11 bases lay outside the gene matches. Per germline, CDR1 MDHEN and CDR2 SYDVKM. The DNA for the CDR3 is TGTGCCAGCAGTCCGAGACTAGCGGTTCTTTCGTTCTTC. This gives the protein CASSPRLAVLSFF.

V is TRBV20-1 and J is TRBJ2-7; TRBD2 agrees at 8 bases. V gave up 2 bases and J gave up 3 bases; unmatched junction bases: 9. The germline CDR1 and CDR2 sequences are DFQATT and SNEGSKA (reference sequence). The CDR3 has 15 amino acids. This chain's CDR3 is CSARLAREVGYEQYF. As DNA, the CDR3 is TGCAGTGCTAGACTTGCGCGGGAGGTTGGCTACGAGCAGTACTTC.

In its sample, this clonotype was seen a few times. This rearrangement joins TRBV24-1 to TRBJ2-1; 10 bases are shared with TRBD2. The V and J ends lost 4 bases and 9 bases, in that order; junction bases with no gene match: 14. CDR3 length equals 17 residues. The germline V gene has CDR1 KGHDR and CDR2 SFDVKD. The CDR3 DNA reads as TGTGCCACCAGTGACCGTACAAGGCTAGCGGGAGACAGTGAGCAGTTCTTC. Its translation is CATSDRTRLAGDSEQFF.

This chain joins TRBV5-1 and TRBJ2-5; D is unclear. Germline V lookup: CDR1 SGHRS, CDR2 YFSETQ. Trimming left V 4 bases short and J 2 bases short, with 9 bases between. The CDR3 is made up of 13 amino acids. The CDR3 loop is CASSLQSQETQYF. The CDR3 DNA sequence: TGCGCCAGCAGCCTTCAGTCTCAAGAGACCCAGTACTTC.

This clonotype was recorded a few times. J is TRBJ2-2 and V is TRBV10-3; 7 bases are a match to TRBD2. J was trimmed by 3 bases and V by 2 bases; bases with no gene match: 3. This CDR3 contains 15 residues. Germline V gene data show CDR1 as ENHRY and CDR2 as SYGVKD. The CDR3 protein is CAISEGRADTGELFF. The DNA of the CDR3 is TGTGCCATCAGTGAGGGGAGGGCCGACACCGGGGAGCTGTTTTTT.

Comments on this clonotype: One end of the junction is discordant with germline, which a read error may explain. The chain's CDR3 is CASSQVAGANEEFF. In DNA form, the CDR3 reads TGTGCCAGCAGCCAAGTAGCGGGAGCTAATGAGGAGTTCTTC. The chain couples TRBV3-1 to TRBJ2-1, with 9 bases aligning to TRBD2. The CDR3 totals 14 residues. Germline V CDR1 and CDR2: LGHDT, YNNKEL (reference sequence).

The chain carries TRBV5-1 and TRBJ2-1; D might be TRBD2 (5 bases). Germline CDR1 is SGHRS and CDR2 is YFSETQ. There are 14 residues in the CDR3. V was pared by 2 bases and J by 8 bases, with 14 bases between. In nucleotides, the CDR3 is TGCGCCAGCAGCTTCCGAAGGGAGCTCGATGAGCAGTTCTTC. Translated: CASSFRRELDEQFF.

This clonotype has just a few counts. The chain uses TRBV20-1 and TRBJ1-4, with TRBD1 matching 8 bases. This CDR3 contains 14 residues. Germline values: CDR1 DFQATT, CDR2 SNEGSKA (reference sequence). The junction had 7 bases not matched to a gene; V was cut back by 3 bases and J by 7 bases. In DNA, the CDR3 is TGCAGTGCTAGTGTCAGGGGGCAGGGTGAAAAACTGTTTTTT. Protein product: CSASVRGQGEKLFF.

This sequence joins TRBV20-1 and TRBJ2-7, with 7 bases identical to TRBD2. This CDR3 is built from 13 residues. Germline trimming cut 6 bases from V and 3 bases from J; bases unmatched to any gene: 8. Germline V lookup: CDR1 DFQATT, CDR2 SNEGSKA (reference sequence). The CDR3 sequence is CSAAPSGNYEQYF. CDR3 coding DNA: TGCAGTGCCGCGCCTAGCGGCAACTACGAGCAGTACTTC.

The sample holds a few counts of this clonotype. J is TRBJ2-5 and V is TRBV30; D not resolved. V lost 4 bases to trimming and J lost 5 bases, with 14 bases between them. CDR3 length: 13 amino acids. CDR1 and CDR2 (germline): GTSNPN, SVGIG (reference sequence). CDR3 nucleotide sequence: TGTGCCTGGATACCCCCGGGTGGGGAGACCCAGTACTTC. Its translation: CAWIPPGGETQYF. Using reference TRBV30 and TRBJ2-5 for the parts outside the CDR3, the full variable domain is SQTIHQWPATLVQPVGSPLSLECTVEGTSNPNLYWYRQAAGRGLQLLFYSVGIGQISSEVPQNLSASRPQDRQFILSSKKLLLSDSGFYLCAWIPPGGETQYFGPGTRLLVL.

V usage is TRBV6-2 or TRBV6-3 and J usage is TRBJ2-2; 13 bases align to TRBD2. Germline V gene lookup returns CDR1 MNHEY and CDR2 SVGEGT. Trimming cost V 8 bases and J 1 base; bases outside gene matches: 7. The CDR3 extends over 17 amino acids. The CDR3 loop reads CASYGLAGALNTGELFF. CDR3 nucleotides: TGTGCCAGCTACGGACTAGCGGGAGCATTGAACACCGGGGAGCTGTTTTTT.

This clonotype has a count of ten or more. At one boundary the junction diverges from the germline segment, which might be a read error. This chain links TRBV5-1 with TRBJ2-2; no clear D gene. This CDR3 is built from 15 residues. Germline V lookup: CDR1 SGHRS, CDR2 YFSETQ. CDR3 sequence reads: CASSPRTANTGELFF. For the CDR3, the DNA is TGTGCCAGCTCACCACGTACAGCGAACACCGGGGAGCTGTTTTTT.

The CDR3 loop reads CSARGEGGETQYF. CDR3 sequence (DNA): TGCAGTGCTCGAGGCGAGGGAGGGGAGACCCAGTACTTC. V usage is TRBV20-1 and J usage is TRBJ2-5, with 7 bases that match TRBD2. The CDR3 contains 13 residues. V trimming: 5 bases; J trimming: 5 bases; junction bases outside the gene matches: 8. CDR1 and CDR2 (germline): DFQATT, SNEGSKA (reference sequence).

In DNA form, the CDR3 reads TGCGCCAGCAGCTTGTATATGGGTCAGCCCCAGCATTTT. Amino acids: CASSLYMGQPQHF. The chain employs TRBV5-1 and TRBJ1-5; unclear D gene. CDR1 is SGHRS and CDR2 is YFSETQ in the germline V gene. Trimming took 1 base from V and 6 from J, leaving 8 bases between them. This CDR3 has 13 amino acids.

This clonotype was observed a single time. The chain carries TRBV27 and TRBJ1-5; TRBD1 aligns across 9 bases. The CDR3 contains 17 residues. With V trimmed by 4 bases and J by 0 bases, 7 bases remained unmatched. Germline CDR1 is MNHEY and CDR2 is SMNVEV (reference sequence). The CDR3 DNA reads TGTGCCAGCAGTTCCGGGACAGGGCGATATAGCAATCAGCCCCAGCATTTT. Protein sequence: CASSSGTGRYSNQPQHF.

This clonotype was counted only a few times. This chain links TRBV12-3 or TRBV12-4 with TRBJ1-5; 7 bases align to TRBD1. Germline trimming cut 7 bases from V and 7 bases from J; bases unmatched to any gene: 10. The CDR3 totals 14 residues. CDR3 residues: CASTNRGANQPQHF. CDR3 nucleotides: TGTGCCAGCACTAACAGGGGTGCGAACCAGCCCCAGCATTTT.